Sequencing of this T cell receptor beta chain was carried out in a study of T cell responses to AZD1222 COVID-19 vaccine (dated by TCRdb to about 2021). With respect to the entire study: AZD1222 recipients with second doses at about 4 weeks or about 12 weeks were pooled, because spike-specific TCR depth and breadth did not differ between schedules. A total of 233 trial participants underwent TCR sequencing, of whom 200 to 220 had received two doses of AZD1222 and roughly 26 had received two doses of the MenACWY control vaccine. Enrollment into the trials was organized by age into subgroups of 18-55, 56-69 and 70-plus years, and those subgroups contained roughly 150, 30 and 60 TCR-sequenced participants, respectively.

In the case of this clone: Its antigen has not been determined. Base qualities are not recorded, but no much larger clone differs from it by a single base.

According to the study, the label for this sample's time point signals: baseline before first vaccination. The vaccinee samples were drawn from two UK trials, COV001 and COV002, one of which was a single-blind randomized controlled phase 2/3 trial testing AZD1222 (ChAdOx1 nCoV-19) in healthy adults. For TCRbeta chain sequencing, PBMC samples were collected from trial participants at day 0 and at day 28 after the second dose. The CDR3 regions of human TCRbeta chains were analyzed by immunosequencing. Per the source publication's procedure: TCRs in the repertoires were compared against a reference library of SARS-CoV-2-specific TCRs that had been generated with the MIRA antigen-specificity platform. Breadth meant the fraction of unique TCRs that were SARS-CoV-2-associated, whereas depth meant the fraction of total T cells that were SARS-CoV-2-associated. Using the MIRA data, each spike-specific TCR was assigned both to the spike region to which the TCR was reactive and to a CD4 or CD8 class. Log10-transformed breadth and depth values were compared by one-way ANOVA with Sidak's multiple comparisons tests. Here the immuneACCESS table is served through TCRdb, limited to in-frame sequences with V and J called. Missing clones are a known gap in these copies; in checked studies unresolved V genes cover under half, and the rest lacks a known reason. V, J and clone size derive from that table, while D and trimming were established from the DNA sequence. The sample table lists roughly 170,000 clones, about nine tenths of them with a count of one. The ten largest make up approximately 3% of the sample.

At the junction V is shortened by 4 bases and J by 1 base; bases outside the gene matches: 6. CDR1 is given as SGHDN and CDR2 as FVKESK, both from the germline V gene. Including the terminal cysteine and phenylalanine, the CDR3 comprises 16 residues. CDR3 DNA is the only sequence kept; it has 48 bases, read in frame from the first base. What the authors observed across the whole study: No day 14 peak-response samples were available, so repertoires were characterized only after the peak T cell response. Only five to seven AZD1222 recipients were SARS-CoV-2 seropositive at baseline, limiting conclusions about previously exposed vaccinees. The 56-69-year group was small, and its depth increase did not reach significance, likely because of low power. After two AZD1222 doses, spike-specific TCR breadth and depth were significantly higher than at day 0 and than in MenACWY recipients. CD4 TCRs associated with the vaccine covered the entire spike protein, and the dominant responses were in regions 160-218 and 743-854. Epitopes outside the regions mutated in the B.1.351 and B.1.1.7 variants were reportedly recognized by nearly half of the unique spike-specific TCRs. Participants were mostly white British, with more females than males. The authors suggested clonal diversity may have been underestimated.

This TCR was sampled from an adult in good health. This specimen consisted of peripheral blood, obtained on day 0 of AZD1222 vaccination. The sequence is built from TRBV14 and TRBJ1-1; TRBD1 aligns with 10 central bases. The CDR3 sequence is CASSRRTGGRNTEAFF. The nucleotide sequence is TGTGCCAGCAGCCGGAGGACAGGGGGGAGGAACACTGAAGCTTTCTTT.